This TCR beta chain emerged from a study of shared clonotypes between healthy human individuals. Using immunoSEQ multiplex PCR, the repertoire was profiled, and TCRdb retains in-frame clones only, with some absent. The sample records some 2,000,000 clones, just under 95% being singletons. Germline values: CDR1 SGHDN, CDR2 FVKESK. This CDR3 spans 15 amino acids. With 4 bases removed from V and 2 bases from J, the gap between germline ends came to 14 bases. Study-wide results and limits: Despite large depth, sorted-subset datasets appeared incompletely sequenced. Naive subsets usually exceeded memory subsets in estimated richness.

As defined, naive CD8 cells were CD45RO-negative and positively selected for CCR7, with terminally differentiated effector memory CD45RA+ cells excluded. Notes on this clone: Antigen: not known.

The receptor's source is a young man in good health. The sequenced material came from naive CD8+ T cells sorted from blood. The chain joins TRBV14 to TRBJ1-2; D is unresolved. The CDR3 DNA reads TGTGCCAGCAGCCCTAGCATGGGGATCAACTATGGCTACACCTTC. This gives the protein CASSPSMGINYGYTF. Supplemented by reference TRBV14 and TRBJ1-2, the full variable domain reads EAGVTQFPSHSVIEKGQTVTLRCDPISGHDNLYWYRRVMGKEIKFLLHFVKESKQDESGMPNNRFLAERTGGTYSTLKVQPAELEDSGVYFCASSPSMGINYGYTFGSGTRLTVV.